The 5 T cell receptor beta chains listed next were all sequenced from one sample in a study of graft-versus-host responses after intestinal transplantation. The table came from immunoSEQ multiplex PCR; TCRdb's copy has only in-frame clones and leaves some out. Found here are about 61,000 clones, approximately 94% of them singletons; the top ten hold 0.35% to 0.45%. What these receptors recognize is not known. The sequences come from unstimulated CD4+ T cells sorted from spleen or lymph node cells, collected before transplant. These receptors were collected from a human donor who was the organ donor for an intestinal transplant.

The count of this clone is one. V usage is TRBV6-5 and J usage is TRBJ2-6; TRBD2 is a possible D gene (5 bases). Germline V gene data show CDR1 as MNHEY and CDR2 as SVGAGI. This CDR3 has 14 amino acids. V was pared by 4 bases and J by 1 base, with 5 bases between. The CDR3 DNA reads TGTGCCAGCAGTTCGGGGTCTGGGGCCAACGTCCTGACTTTC. Encoded protein: CASSSGSGANVLTF.

V gene TRBV11-3 combines with J gene TRBJ1-1; D gene unclear. CDR3 length: 13 amino acids. Trimming stripped 5 bases from V and 2 bases from J, with 9 bases between. CDR1 and CDR2 from the germline V gene are SGHNT and YENEEA. The CDR3 DNA sequence: TGTGCCAGCAGCAATTACACTAACACTGAAGCTTTCTTT. Its protein is CASSNYTNTEAFF.

This chain links TRBV2 with TRBJ2-6; D is undetermined. Trimming removed 4 bases at V and 0 bases at J, with 7 bases between. This CDR3 region has 15 residues. Germline V CDR1 and CDR2: SNHLY, FYNNEI. CDR3 in amino acids: CASSALYSGANVLTF. The CDR3 DNA is TGTGCCAGCAGTGCCCTATACTCTGGGGCCAACGTCCTGACTTTC.

The chain is built from TRBV18 and TRBJ1-1; perhaps TRBD1 as D (6 bases). Germline-derived CDR1 and CDR2 are KGHSH and LQKENI. The CDR3 runs 15 residues. The V and J ends lost 8 bases and 5 bases respectively, with 21 bases between them. The CDR3 region has the DNA TGTGCCAGCCCAACAATACAGGGAGGATGGACTGAAGCTTTCTTT. It specifies CASPTIQGGWTEAFF.

This chain connects TRBV5-5 to TRBJ2-5; no clear D gene. V was shortened by 0 bases and J by 4 bases, with 10 bases between the two germline ends. Germline-derived CDR1 and CDR2 are SGHKS and YYEKEE (reference sequence). This CDR3 is built from 14 residues. CDR3 in DNA: TGTGCCAGCAGCTTGGAAGGGTTTGGAGAGACCCAGTACTTC. This translates into CASSLEGFGETQYF.